This TCR beta chain was documented in a study of shared T cell receptors in the human thymus. Repertoires were generated with immunoSEQ multiplex PCR, while TCRdb's copy carries only in-frame clones and drops some. In the table there are 650,000 to 950,000 clones, 70% to 90% of which are singletons. The CDR3 has 14 amino acids. The germline V and J ends were trimmed by 2 bases and 5 bases, with 12 bases remaining between them. Germline V gene data show CDR1 as LGHNA and CDR2 as YSLEER. These data also featured in a second study, about human thymus T cells. That source notes: Thymus was obtained from resections taken during corrective heart surgery. Among unrelated individuals, related research reported thymic repertoires that overlapped highly.

Material: thymocytes. V gene TRBV4-3 combines with J gene TRBJ1-2, with D possibly being TRBD1 (6 bases). The clonotype originates from a girl less than two years old with a congenital heart defect. This CDR3 reads CASSQTGSFYGYTF. DNA for the CDR3: TGCGCCAGCAGCCAAACAGGGAGTTTTTATGGCTACACCTTC.